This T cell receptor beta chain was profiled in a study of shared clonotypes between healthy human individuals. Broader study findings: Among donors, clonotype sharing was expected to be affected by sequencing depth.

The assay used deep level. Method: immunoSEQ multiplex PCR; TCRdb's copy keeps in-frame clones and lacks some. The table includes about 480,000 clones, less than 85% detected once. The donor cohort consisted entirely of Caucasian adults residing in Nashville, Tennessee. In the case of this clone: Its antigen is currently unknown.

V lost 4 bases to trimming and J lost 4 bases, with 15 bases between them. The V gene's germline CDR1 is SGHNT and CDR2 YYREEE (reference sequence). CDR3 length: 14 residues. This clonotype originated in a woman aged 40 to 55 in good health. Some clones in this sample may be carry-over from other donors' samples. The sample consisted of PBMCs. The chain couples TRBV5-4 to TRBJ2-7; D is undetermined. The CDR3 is CASSPVGPQYEQYF. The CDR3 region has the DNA TGTGCCAGCAGCCCCGTCGGACCTCAATACGAGCAGTACTTC.